These 10 T cell receptor beta chains came from one sample sequenced in a study of CD8+ T cells in alopecia areata. As the sequencing template, cDNA was produced by extracting RNA and reverse transcribing it. Data came from immunoSEQ multiplex PCR; TCRdb stores just in-frame clones and leaves some out. The repertoire has about 100,000 clones, about 40% of them found once; the top ten carry less than 20%. Noted treatment: oral pan-JAK inhibitor, 5-10 mg twice daily. Specimen: CD8+ T cells sorted from blood, collected at week 24, from a patient treated with tofacitinib. These receptors came from a human donor with alopecia areata.

This CDR3 is CASSLNKNQPQHF. CDR3 in DNA: TGTGCCAGCAGCTTAAACAAGAATCAGCCCCAGCATTTT. V and J are TRBV7-9 and TRBJ1-5; no firm D call. V shed 2 bases and J shed 4 bases, with 6 bases lying between them. The germline V gene has CDR1 SEHNR and CDR2 FQNEAQ (reference sequence). The CDR3 extends over 13 amino acids.

J is TRBJ1-2 and V is TRBV5-1; the D is unclear. Deletions cut 4 bases from V and 0 bases from J, with 16 bases between. The CDR3 totals 16 residues. CDR1 is SGHRS and CDR2 is YFSETQ in the germline V gene. In DNA form, the CDR3 reads TGCGCCAGCAGCCTGGGATCCAGACCTGCTAACTATGGCTACACCTTC. This gives the protein CASSLGSRPANYGYTF.

This clone was recorded a few times. V gene TRBV5-1 combines with J gene TRBJ2-1; TRBD2 matches 14 bases. The CDR3 covers 16 residues. CDR1 and CDR2 (germline): SGHRS, YFSETQ. J was trimmed by 8 bases and V by 3 bases; bases with no gene match: 7. The CDR3 is CASSWPGLAGVDEQFF. CDR3 DNA sequence: TGCGCCAGCAGCTGGCCGGGACTAGCGGGAGTGGATGAGCAGTTCTTC.

The chain recombines TRBV4-3 with TRBJ1-1; no firm D call. Germline CDR1 and CDR2: LGHNA and YSLEER. This CDR3 is built from 11 residues. Trimming removed 4 bases from V and 3 bases from J, with 3 bases in between. For the CDR3, the DNA is TGCGCCAGCAGCCGGGACACTGAAGCTTTCTTT. Translated, it gives CASSRDTEAFF.

The rearrangement joins TRBV7-9 to TRBJ2-7; 8 positions match TRBD1. After removal of 5 bases from V and 4 bases from J, the junction contained 10 bases not matched to a gene. CDR3 length: 15 residues. The germline gives CDR1 SEHNR, CDR2 FQNEAQ (reference sequence). CDR3 amino acids: CASSPSVTGEYEQYF. DNA of the CDR3: TGTGCCAGCAGCCCTTCGGTGACAGGGGAGTACGAGCAGTACTTC.

V is TRBV10-3 and J is TRBJ2-2, with 14 nucleotides matching TRBD2. After removal of 6 bases from V and 4 bases from J, the junction contained 7 bases not matched to a gene. This CDR3 comprises 17 residues. In germline, CDR1 is ENHRY, CDR2 SYGVKD. The CDR3 coding sequence is TGTGCCATCAGAAGCGGACTAGCGGGAGGAGGCACCGGGGAGCTGTTTTTT. Residues: CAIRSGLAGGGTGELFF.

This clone appeared a single time. The CDR3 spells CASSGRLAGPTYNEQFF. Written as DNA, the CDR3 is TGTGCCAGCAGCGGAAGATTAGCGGGGCCGACCTACAATGAGCAGTTCTTC. This chain connects TRBV9 to TRBJ2-1; 8 nucleotides align to TRBD2. The CDR3 extends over 17 amino acids. The ends lost 3 bases at V and 2 bases at J; junction bases unmatched: 10. Germline V gene lookup returns CDR1 SGDLS and CDR2 YYNGEE.

The V and J genes are TRBV13 and TRBJ2-5, with D possibly being TRBD1 or TRBD2 (5 bases each). CDR1 is PRHDT and CDR2 is FYEKMQ in the germline V gene (reference sequence). This CDR3 has 12 amino acids. The V gene lost 5 bases and the J gene lost 5 bases, with 9 bases spanning the gap. The CDR3 here is CASSTGRETQYF. As DNA, the CDR3 is TGTGCCAGCAGCACGGGGCGGGAGACCCAGTACTTC.

This chain connects TRBV27 to TRBJ2-5; D unclear. The CDR3 runs 13 residues. The germline CDR1 and CDR2 sequences are MNHEY and SMNVEV (reference sequence). The V end lost 6 bases, the J end lost 5 bases, and 13 bases lay between the germline ends. The CDR3 nucleotides are TGTGCCAGCAGGCCTTTAGGACGGGAGACCCAGTACTTC. Protein: CASRPLGRETQYF.

This clone was observed a handful of times. The V and J genes are TRBV27 and TRBJ2-5; unclear D gene. V lost 0 bases and J lost 1, with 6 bases in between. Germline CDR1 reads MNHEY; CDR2 reads SMNVEV (reference sequence). This CDR3 is built from 14 residues. CDR3 in amino acids: CASSLSPRQETQYF. The CDR3 bases are TGTGCCAGCAGTTTATCCCCTCGCCAAGAGACCCAGTACTTC.